This T cell receptor (beta chain) originates from a study of blood T cell repertoires in COVID-19. In the study overall: The samples span acute and convalescent COVID-19 from the United States, Italy and Spain. T cells, B-cell-depleted T cells, or PBMCs provided the cDNA or gDNA that served as material.

CDR1 is SGHTA and CDR2 is FQGTGA in the germline V gene. This CDR3 is built from 12 residues. Source study methods: Cell counts per sample came from amplifying reference gene primers. Produced via immunoSEQ multiplex PCR; TCRdb's table is partial and in-frame only. Clonal size and the V and J genes are those of that table, whereas D and trimming came from the DNA. The data show more than 50,000 clones, 80% seen once. Details on this clone: One junction end disagrees with the germline gene, perhaps due to a read error.

The sample was peripheral blood. The TCR was taken from a human donor in a cohort sampled during active COVID-19. The rearrangement links TRBV7-3 to TRBJ2-1; 7 bases are a match to TRBD2. CDR3 DNA sequence: TGTGCCAACAGCTCGAGCGGGGCTGAACAGTTCTTC. It encodes CANSSSGAEQFF.